The 27 T cell receptor beta chains below come from one sample, sequenced in a study of Ad26.COV2.S vaccination and SARS-CoV-2 variants. Assay used: immunoSEQ multiplex PCR; TCRdb lists only in-frame clones, some missing. The sample holds around 240,000 clones; around 87% are singletons and the top ten take roughly 10%. The treatment: around 19 received Ad26.COV2.S at low or high dose, single or two shots; roughly five received placebo; per-sample allocation not given. Each sample was drawn 63 days after the first injection (of vaccine or placebo). Source: peripheral blood, taken in a trial of Ad26.COV2.S vaccine versus placebo. These receptors originate from a person between 18 and 59 years old who received the Ad26.COV2.S COVID-19 vaccine or a placebo.

J is TRBJ1-2 and V is TRBV28, with TRBD1 matching 7 bases. Looked up from germline, CDR1 is MDHEN and CDR2 is SYDVKM. This CDR3 region has 13 residues. V lost 7 bases to trimming and J lost 4 bases; unmatched junction nucleotides: 6. CDR3 bases: TGTGCCAGCAACGCAGGGGGGGTCTATGGCTACACCTTC. It is translated as CASNAGGVYGYTF.

This clone has just one count. This chain uses TRBV4-3 with TRBJ1-6; D is unresolved. The germline CDR1 and CDR2 sequences are LGHNA and YSLEER. The CDR3 covers 13 residues. The germline V and J ends were trimmed by 1 base and 5 bases, with 3 bases remaining between them. CDR3 DNA sequence: TGCGCCAGCAGCCAAGGACATAATTCACCCCTCCACTTT. Translating gives CASSQGHNSPLHF.

This sequence joins TRBV5-1 and TRBJ2-3; TRBD1 might be the D (5 bases). The CDR3 spans 12 residues. V was shortened by 9 bases and J by 5 bases, with 13 bases between the two germline ends. CDR1 SGHRS and CDR2 YFSETQ come from the germline V gene. CDR3 in amino acids: CATKLREDTQYF. CDR3 DNA sequence: TGCGCCACTAAACTCAGGGAAGATACGCAGTATTTT.

V and J are TRBV27 and TRBJ2-1; 7 positions match TRBD2. Germline CDR1 reads MNHEY; CDR2 reads SMNVEV (reference sequence). V shed 6 bases, J shed 6 bases, and the junction held 14 bases outside the gene matches. The CDR3 consists of 16 residues. CDR3 loop: CASRGREENSANEQFF. The CDR3 nucleotides are TGTGCCAGCAGAGGCCGGGAGGAAAATTCGGCCAATGAGCAGTTCTTC.

This chain connects TRBV19 to TRBJ2-1; 8 bases agree with TRBD1. The trim removed 6 bases at V and 2 bases at J, leaving 3 bases unmatched. Germline V lookup: CDR1 LNHDA, CDR2 SQIVND (reference sequence). This CDR3 has 14 residues. CDR3 residues: CASRQGGAYNEQFF. The CDR3 nucleotides are TGTGCCAGTAGACAGGGGGGCGCCTACAATGAGCAGTTCTTC.

This chain joins TRBV27 and TRBJ2-4; 8 nucleotides agree with TRBD1. J was trimmed by 0 bases and V by 1 base; bases with no gene match: 11. This CDR3 has 19 amino acids. Germline V gene sequence: CDR1 MNHEY, CDR2 SMNVEV (reference sequence). CDR3 nucleotide sequence: TGTGCCAGCAGTTTATTGGACAGGGTCCTACCCCAAGCCAAAAACATTCAGTACTTC. Translating it yields CASSLLDRVLPQAKNIQYF.

The gene calls are TRBV28 and TRBJ2-4; no clear D. Germline V gives CDR1 MDHEN, CDR2 SYDVKM. The CDR3 runs to 15 residues. Trimming shortened V by 6 bases and J by 0 bases, and 12 bases separated the two germline ends. The CDR3 DNA is TGTGCCAGCAGCCCACACCAAATAGCCAAAAACATTCAGTACTTC. It is translated as CASSPHQIAKNIQYF.

This clone was recorded a few times. The CDR3 loop reads CASSWDRGHWYEQYF. Here the CDR3 DNA reads TGCGCCAGCAGCTGGGACAGGGGGCACTGGTACGAGCAGTACTTC. This rearrangement joins TRBV5-1 to TRBJ2-7, with 12 bases lining up with TRBD1. Germline V gene data show CDR1 as SGHRS and CDR2 as YFSETQ. The ends lost 3 bases at V and 4 bases at J; junction bases unmatched: 5. This CDR3 has 15 residues.

The genes are TRBV12-3 or TRBV12-4 and TRBJ1-5; perhaps TRBD1 as D (6 bases). This CDR3 spans 13 amino acids. Trimming left V 3 bases short and J 7 bases short, with 10 bases between. The CDR3 DNA reads TGTGCCAGCAGTTTGACAGGAGACCAGCCCCAGCATTTT. Encoded protein: CASSLTGDQPQHF.

The chain carries TRBV7-2 and TRBJ1-1; 8 bases match TRBD1. The J segment lost 10 bases and the V segment lost 1 base, leaving 11 bases of the junction unmatched. The V gene's germline CDR1 is SGHTA and CDR2 FQGNSA. The CDR3 is 15 amino acids. In DNA form, the CDR3 reads TGTGCCAGCAGCTTAGAGGCAGGGGGCCTCTTGGGAGCTTTCTTT. Residues: CASSLEAGGLLGAFF.

This sequence joins TRBV9 and TRBJ1-6; maybe TRBD1 (5 bases). This CDR3 spans 15 amino acids. Germline V gene lookup returns CDR1 SGDLS and CDR2 YYNGEE. V dropped 0 bases and J dropped 10 bases, with 14 bases sitting between them. DNA for the CDR3: TGTGCCAGCAGCGTAGCGGGGACTGCCACATCACCCCTCCACTTT. It is translated as CASSVAGTATSPLHF.

In its sample, this clone was seen a few times. This sequence joins TRBV14 and TRBJ1-6; 8 bases map to TRBD1. CDR3 size: 15 residues. V lost 4 bases, J lost 9 bases, and 8 bases stayed unmatched. In germline, CDR1 is SGHDN, CDR2 FVKESK. This chain's CDR3 is CASSRGQGLASPLHF. The DNA of the CDR3 is TGTGCCAGCAGCCGAGGACAGGGACTTGCTTCACCCCTCCACTTT.

V gene TRBV21-1 combines with J gene TRBJ2-6; TRBD1, the D gene given by the table, was not confirmed from the DNA. TRBV21-1 is assigned pseudogene status. This CDR3 region has 17 residues. The CDR3 region has the DNA TGTGCCAGCAGCAAAGTAGGCAGGCACTCTGGGGCCAACGTCCTGACTTTC. Amino acid sequence: CASSKVGRHSGANVLTF.

The rearrangement links TRBV25-1 to TRBJ1-6, with D possibly TRBD1 on 5 matching bases. Deletions cut 0 bases from V and 9 bases from J, with 12 bases between. Germline assignment: CDR1 MGHDK and CDR2 SYGVNS. The CDR3 extends over 15 amino acids. The CDR3 loop is CASSEYGGFGSPLHF. The CDR3 DNA is TGTGCCAGCAGTGAATATGGGGGGTTTGGTTCACCCCTCCACTTT.

V and J are TRBV25-1 and TRBJ1-2; 7 nucleotides match TRBD1. The CDR3 runs 13 residues. The trim removed 4 bases at V and 3 bases at J, leaving 2 bases unmatched. CDR1 is MGHDK, CDR2 SYGVNS, per germline. CDR3 residues: CASSVQGDYGYTF. For the CDR3, the DNA is TGTGCCAGCAGTGTCCAGGGGGACTATGGCTACACCTTC.

The J gene is TRBJ2-2, the V gene TRBV18; D possibly corresponds to TRBD2 (5 bases). Germline loops: CDR1 KGHSH, CDR2 LQKENI. The V end lost 2 bases, the J end lost 2 bases, and 9 bases lay between the germline ends. This CDR3 comprises 15 residues. The CDR3 DNA reads TGTGCCAGCTCACCAGAGACTATCAACACCGGGGAGCTGTTTTTT. As protein: CASSPETINTGELFF.

The chain recombines TRBV7-2 with TRBJ1-4; 7 nucleotides align to TRBD1. V was pared by 6 bases and J by 2 bases, with 6 bases of the junction left unmatched. Germline loops: CDR1 SGHTA, CDR2 FQGNSA. There are 15 residues in the CDR3. Here the CDR3 DNA reads TGTGCCAGCAGTTTGAAACAGGGGACTAATGAAAAACTGTTTTTT. Amino acids: CASSLKQGTNEKLFF.

DNA for the CDR3: TGTGCCAGCAGTTACGGGACAGGGAATCAGCCCCAGCATTTT. Protein product: CASSYGTGNQPQHF. The chain is built from TRBV27 and TRBJ1-5; 9 bases match TRBD1. Per the germline V gene, CDR1 is MNHEY and CDR2 is SMNVEV (reference sequence). V gave up 4 bases and J gave up 4 bases; unmatched junction bases: 2. CDR3 length equals 14 residues.

The chain recombines TRBV6-6 with TRBJ2-5, with TRBD2 matching over 11 bases. The CDR3 is made up of 15 amino acids. Germline CDR1 and CDR2: MNHNY and SVGAGI (reference sequence). Unmatched junction bases numbered 13, after V lost 6 bases and J lost 10 bases. The CDR3 nucleotides are TGTGCCAGCAGATCTAGCGGGAGGACCAGCCGTGGCCAGTACTTC. This translates into CASRSSGRTSRGQYF.

The chain uses TRBV6-5 and TRBJ2-7; unclear D gene. The V end lost 7 bases, the J end lost 1 base, and 8 bases lay between the germline ends. The germline gives CDR1 MNHEY, CDR2 SVGAGI. There are 12 residues in the CDR3. The CDR3 region has the DNA TGTGCCAGCAAGGCACCTTCCTACGAGCAGTACTTC. Protein product: CASKAPSYEQYF.

The V call is TRBV9, the J call TRBJ2-5; perhaps TRBD2 as D (5 bases). Trimming removed 0 bases at V and 1 base at J, with 16 bases between. Per germline, CDR1 SGDLS and CDR2 YYNGEE. The CDR3 has 17 residues. The CDR3 sequence is CASSVAGTTGIQETQYF. CDR3 in DNA: TGTGCCAGCAGCGTAGCTGGAACCACGGGGATCCAAGAGACCCAGTACTTC.

The V gene is TRBV28, the J gene TRBJ2-3; 9 bases line up with TRBD2. J gave up 3 bases and V 2 bases, and 3 bases lay outside the gene matches. The CDR3 consists of 15 residues. CDR1 and CDR2 (germline): MDHEN, SYDVKM. The CDR3, as DNA: TGTGCCAGCAGTTTACTCGCGGGAGGGACAGATACGCAGTATTTT. Translated, it gives CASSLLAGGTDTQYF.

The genes are TRBV14 and TRBJ2-7, with TRBD2 identical over 11 bases. With V trimmed by 3 bases and J by 6 bases, 7 bases remained unmatched. The CDR3 totals 15 residues. Germline assignment: CDR1 SGHDN and CDR2 FVKESK. This chain's CDR3 is CASSQTSGIYVEQYF. DNA for the CDR3: TGTGCCAGCAGCCAGACTAGCGGGATTTATGTCGAGCAGTACTTC.

V is TRBV5-5 and J is TRBJ1-5; perhaps TRBD1 as D (5 bases). This CDR3 has 13 residues. Germline CDR1 and CDR2: SGHKS and YYEKEE (reference sequence). V dropped 10 bases and J dropped 4 bases, with 15 bases sitting between them. CDR3 loop: CASSGEPNQPQHF. CDR3 bases: TGTGCCTCCTCGGGGGAACCTAATCAGCCCCAGCATTTT.

The V call is TRBV2, the J call TRBJ1-2; D is undetermined. Trimming stripped 2 bases from V and 8 bases from J, with 15 bases between. The CDR3 contains 14 residues. CDR1 is SNHLY and CDR2 is FYNNEI in the germline V gene. The chain's CDR3 is CASSERQTQEGYTF. The CDR3, as DNA: TGTGCCAGCAGTGAAAGGCAGACCCAGGAAGGCTACACCTTC.

About this clone: One end of the junction varies from germline; a read error may be responsible. This sample also contains other DNA sequences that code for the same CDR3. The CDR3: CASSYAGVLDGYTF. The CDR3 nucleotides are TGTGCCAGCAGTTACGCAGGGGTTTTGGATGGCTACACCTTT. The chain links TRBV6-2 or TRBV6-3 to TRBJ1-2; the D gene is possibly TRBD1 (6 bases). This CDR3 has 14 amino acids. Germline lookup yields CDR1 MNHEY and CDR2 SVGEGT.

The rearrangement uses TRBV18 and TRBJ2-5; 8 bases are shared with TRBD1. This CDR3 has 15 amino acids. Germline assignment: CDR1 KGHSH and CDR2 LQKENI. V shed 6 bases, J shed 4 bases, and the junction held 10 bases outside the gene matches. CDR3 in amino acids: CASSSMTGVGETQYF. Written as DNA, the CDR3 is TGTGCCAGCTCGTCGATGACAGGGGTGGGAGAGACCCAGTACTTC.